This T cell receptor beta chain stems from a study of prognosis after radiotherapy for stage I lung cancer. Turning to the study itself: Over eleven of the patients presented with newly diagnosed primary stage I lung tumors; roughly 5 had oligometastatic NSCLC following surgical resection of the primary tumor. Nobody among the patients got concurrent therapy with stereotactic body radiotherapy.

This clonotype was counted ten times or more. Its antigen remains unknown. Study results and limitations: Usage of the TRBV and TRBJ genes (in patients with versus without metastases) was reportedly different. Post-treatment Shannon entropy following stereotactic body radiation therapy was lower among patients who developed distant metastases.

Trimming took off 2 bases at V and 4 bases at J, with 13 bases between the two ends. The CDR3 loop spans 14 amino acids. CDR1 and CDR2 from the germline V gene are DFQATT and SNEGSKA (reference sequence). Researchers used two-round multiplex PCR to amplify TCR beta CDR3 starting from genomic DNA. The authors ran first-round PCR with primers specific to each TRBV and TRBJ gene. TCRdb passed the multiplex PCR reads through MiXCR, listing each CDR3 protein once. The sample has 13,000 or so distinct CDR3 sequences; roughly 50% are singletons. The sequence was collected from a donor over 45 with non-small cell lung cancer. The material was PBMCs, obtained before or after stereotactic body radiation therapy (not recorded which). V and J are TRBV20-1 and TRBJ2-3; tentative D call: TRBD2 (7 bases). The CDR3 region is CSARTGAGADTQYF. CDR3 DNA sequence: TGCAGTGCTAGAACGGGGGCGGGAGCAGATACGCAGTATTTT.